This entry lists 14 T cell receptor beta chains sequenced from one sample in a study of blood T cell repertoires in COVID-19. Sequencing was performed with immunoSEQ multiplex PCR; in TCRdb, only in-frame clones are kept and a portion is missing. The sample has 65,000 or so clones, just over 70% seen once. The sequenced sample was PBMCs or T cells enriched from blood (not recorded which). The receptors come from a woman aged 55-70 years who had been exposed to COVID-19.

The gene calls are TRBV27 and TRBJ2-7; 8 bases agree with TRBD1. CDR3 length: 16 residues. The germline V gene encodes CDR1 MNHEY and CDR2 SMNVEV (reference sequence). V trimming: 5 bases; J trimming: 1 base; junction bases outside the gene matches: 10. For the CDR3, the DNA is TGTGCCAGCAGTCTAAGCACCGGGACAGGATCCTACGAGCAGTACTTC. Protein sequence: CASSLSTGTGSYEQYF.

The CDR3 DNA sequence: TGTGCCTGGTCACCCCGGGACAGGGTCTATGGCTACACCTTC. Its protein is CAWSPRDRVYGYTF. The chain recombines TRBV30 with TRBJ1-2; 9 bases match TRBD1. J was trimmed by 4 bases and V by 5 bases; bases with no gene match: 8. The CDR3 has 14 amino acids. Germline CDR1 GTSNPN, CDR2 SVGIG (reference sequence).

The chain links TRBV5-5 to TRBJ2-5; 12 positions agree with TRBD2. This CDR3 region has 18 residues. The germline V gene encodes CDR1 SGHKS and CDR2 YYEKEE (reference sequence). Losses at the gene ends were 4 bases for V and 4 bases for J; bases not matched to a gene: 14. The CDR3 is CASSPGTSGYRKGETQYF. The CDR3 coding sequence is TGTGCCAGCAGCCCGGGGACTAGCGGGTATCGCAAGGGAGAGACCCAGTACTTC.

Only a few counts were recorded for this clone. The rearrangement joins TRBV5-1 to TRBJ2-7; D is perhaps TRBD1 (6 bases). V was trimmed by 0 bases and J by 5 bases, leaving 15 bases between them. The CDR3 extends over 15 amino acids. CDR1 and CDR2 from the germline V gene are SGHRS and YFSETQ. CDR3 residues: CASSLAGRGSNEQYF. The CDR3 bases are TGCGCCAGCAGCTTGGCCGGAAGGGGGTCGAACGAGCAGTACTTC. Filled out from reference TRBV5-1 and TRBJ2-7, the complete variable domain reads KAGVTQTPRYLIKTRGQQVTLSCSPISGHRSVSWYQQTPGQGLQFLFEYFSETQRNKGNFPGRFSGRQFSNSRSEMNVSTLELGDSALYLCASSLAGRGSNEQYFGPGTRLTVT.

The chain employs TRBV30 and TRBJ2-5, with 8 positions matching TRBD1. The germline V gene has CDR1 GTSNPN and CDR2 SVGIG (reference sequence). Trimming removed 4 bases from V and 5 bases from J; junction bases left unmatched: 9. The CDR3 runs to 14 residues. The CDR3 spells CAWTPGQAWETQYF. The CDR3 coding sequence is TGTGCCTGGACCCCGGGACAGGCGTGGGAGACCCAGTACTTC.

The chain couples TRBV19 to TRBJ1-2; no firm D call. CDR1 is LNHDA, CDR2 SQIVND, per germline (reference sequence). Trimming took off 6 bases at V and 4 bases at J, with 15 bases between the two ends. The CDR3 has 14 residues. The CDR3 coding sequence is TGTGCCAGTAGGCTTGGGCAGGTCGGCTATGGCTACACCTTC. Translation: CASRLGQVGYGYTF. Supplemented by reference TRBV19 and TRBJ1-2, the full variable domain reads DGGITQSPKYLFRKEGQNVTLSCEQNLNHDAMYWYRQDPGQGLRLIYYSQIVNDFQKGDIAEGYSVSREKKESFPLTVTSAQKNPTAFYLCASRLGQVGYGYTFGSGTRLTVV.

This clone was seen only a few times. The chain links TRBV19 to TRBJ2-3; D gene unclear. The CDR3 loop spans 13 amino acids. Germline V gene sequence: CDR1 LNHDA, CDR2 SQIVND (reference sequence). Trimming stripped 8 bases from V and 0 bases from J, with 9 bases between. CDR3 nucleotides: TGTGCCAGTGAAAGCAAGAGCACAGATACGCAGTATTTT. This encodes CASESKSTDTQYF.

V and J are TRBV10-3 and TRBJ1-5, with D perhaps matching TRBD1 (5 bases). The CDR3 consists of 16 residues. The V gene lost 0 bases and the J gene lost 4 bases, with 13 bases spanning the gap. CDR1 is ENHRY, CDR2 SYGVKD, per germline. The CDR3 DNA reads TGTGCCATCAGTGAGTCGACGGGCCAGGGAAATCAGCCCCAGCATTTT. This codes for CAISESTGQGNQPQHF.

The rearrangement links TRBV7-2 to TRBJ1-2; 9 positions agree with TRBD1. Germline CDR1 SGHTA, CDR2 FQGNSA. V lost 5 bases and J lost 4; bases outside the gene matches: 2. CDR3 length: 13 residues. CDR3 loop: CASSGQGPYGYTF. The CDR3 DNA sequence: TGTGCCAGCAGCGGACAGGGGCCCTATGGCTACACCTTC.

The sample holds a few counts of this clone. The chain carries TRBV20-1 and TRBJ2-7; D not resolved. Germline values: CDR1 DFQATT, CDR2 SNEGSKA (reference sequence). The CDR3 spans 13 residues. With 3 bases removed from V and 1 base from J, the gap between germline ends came to 10 bases. The CDR3 region has the DNA TGCAGTGCTAGTTCCCCGGTGTCCTACGAGCAGTACTTC. This sequence encodes CSASSPVSYEQYF.

The chain couples TRBV29-1 to TRBJ1-1; maybe TRBD1 (5 bases). The CDR3 is made up of 13 amino acids. Germline values: CDR1 SQVTM, CDR2 ANQGSEA. V lost 1 base and J lost 7, with 13 bases in between. The CDR3 coding sequence is TGCAGCGTTGAAGTGCCAGGGAAAAATGAAGCTTTCTTT. The encoded protein is CSVEVPGKNEAFF.

The rearrangement joins TRBV19 to TRBJ1-5; 7 nucleotides align to TRBD1. This CDR3 has 15 residues. Trimming at V came to 0 bases and at J to 7 bases, leaving 6 bases not matched to a gene. Germline CDR1 reads LNHDA; CDR2 reads SQIVND (reference sequence). The CDR3 region has the DNA TGTGCCAGTAGTATAGATACTACAGGGGCCCAGCCCCAGCATTTT. Translated, it gives CASSIDTTGAQPQHF.

The chain employs TRBV19 and TRBJ1-2; TRBD1 might be the D (6 bases). The CDR3 length is 12 residues. From germline, CDR1 is LNHDA and CDR2 SQIVND (reference sequence). V lost 6 bases, J lost 11 bases, and 16 bases lay in between. This chain's CDR3 is CASSHSQGAYTF. CDR3 coding DNA: TGTGCCAGTAGCCACTCACAGGGTGCTTACACCTTC.

About this clone itself: A junction end diverges from the germline sequence, so it may reflect a read error. This CDR3 is also generated by other DNA sequences in the sample. The chain joins TRBV5-1 to TRBJ1-6; 8 bases are a match to TRBD1. The CDR3 spans 14 residues. Germline V gene sequence: CDR1 SGHRS, CDR2 YFSETQ. In DNA, the CDR3 is TGCGCCAGCAGTTTGGGACAGGTCAATTCACCCCTCCACTTT. Translating it yields CASSLGQVNSPLHF.